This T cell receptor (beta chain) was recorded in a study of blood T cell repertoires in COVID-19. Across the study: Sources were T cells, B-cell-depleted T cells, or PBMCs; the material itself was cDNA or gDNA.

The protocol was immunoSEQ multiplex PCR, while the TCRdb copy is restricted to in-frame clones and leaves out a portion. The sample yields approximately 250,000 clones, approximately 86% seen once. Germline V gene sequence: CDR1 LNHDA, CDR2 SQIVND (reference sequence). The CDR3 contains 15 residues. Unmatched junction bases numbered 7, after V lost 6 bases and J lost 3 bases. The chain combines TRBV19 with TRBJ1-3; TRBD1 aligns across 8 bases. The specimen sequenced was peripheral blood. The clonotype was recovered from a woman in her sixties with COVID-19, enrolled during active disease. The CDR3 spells CASSRPGGYGNTIYF. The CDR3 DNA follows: TGTGCCAGTAGCCGCCCAGGGGGCTATGGAAACACCATATATTTT.